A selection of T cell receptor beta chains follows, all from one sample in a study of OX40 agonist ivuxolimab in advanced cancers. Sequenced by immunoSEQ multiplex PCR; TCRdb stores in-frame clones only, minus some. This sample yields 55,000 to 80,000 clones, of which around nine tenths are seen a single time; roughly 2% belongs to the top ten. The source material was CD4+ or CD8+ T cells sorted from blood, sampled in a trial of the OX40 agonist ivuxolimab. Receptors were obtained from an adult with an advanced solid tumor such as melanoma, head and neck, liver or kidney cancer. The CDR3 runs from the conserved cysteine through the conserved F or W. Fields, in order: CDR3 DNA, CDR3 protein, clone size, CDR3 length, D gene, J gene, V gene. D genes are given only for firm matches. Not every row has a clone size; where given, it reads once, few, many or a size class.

cdr3_nt: TGTGCCAGCAGTAGGACTAGCGGCAGGTGGGATACGCAGTATTTT
cdr3_aa: CASSRTSGRWDTQYF
clone_size: .
cdr3_length: 15
d_call: TRBD2
j_call: TRBJ2-3
v_call: TRBV6-6

cdr3_nt: TGTGCCAGCAGTCGCCGTTCCGGGACTAGCGCTTCCTACGAGCAGTACTTC
cdr3_aa: CASSRRSGTSASYEQYF
clone_size: .
cdr3_length: 17
d_call: TRBD2
j_call: TRBJ2-7
v_call: TRBV27

cdr3_nt: TGTGCCAGCAGCCCCTCTTCCGCCAAGAACTATGGCTACACCTTC
cdr3_aa: CASSPSSAKNYGYTF
clone_size: .
cdr3_length: 15
d_call: .
j_call: TRBJ1-2
v_call: TRBV7-3

cdr3_nt: TGTGCCAGCAGCCCAGAGGGACAGGGAAGAACTGAAGCTTTCTTT
cdr3_aa: CASSPEGQGRTEAFF
clone_size: .
cdr3_length: 15
d_call: TRBD1
j_call: TRBJ1-1
v_call: TRBV4-2

cdr3_nt: TGCGCCAGCAGCCAAGTTTCGGAGTATAATTCACCCCTCCACTTT
cdr3_aa: CASSQVSEYNSPLHF
clone_size: .
cdr3_length: 15
d_call: .
j_call: TRBJ1-6
v_call: TRBV4-3

cdr3_nt: TGTGCCACCAGCTTCCCAGGGCTGGGAGAGACCCAGTACTTC
cdr3_aa: CATSFPGLGETQYF
clone_size: .
cdr3_length: 14
d_call: .
j_call: TRBJ2-5
v_call: TRBV15

cdr3_nt: TGCGCCAGCAGCCAAGACAGCTATCATACTGAAGCTTTCTTT
cdr3_aa: CASSQDSYHTEAFF
clone_size: .
cdr3_length: 14
d_call: .
j_call: TRBJ1-1
v_call: TRBV4-1

cdr3_nt: TGTGCCAGCAGCTTACCCACTAGCGGGAGCACAGATACGCAGTATTTT
cdr3_aa: CASSLPTSGSTDTQYF
clone_size: .
cdr3_length: 16
d_call: TRBD2
j_call: TRBJ2-3
v_call: TRBV5-6

cdr3_nt: TGTGCCAGCAGCTTGGCGGGGGATCAGCCCCAGCATTTT
cdr3_aa: CASSLAGDQPQHF
clone_size: .
cdr3_length: 13
d_call: .
j_call: TRBJ1-5
v_call: TRBV5-5

cdr3_nt: TGTGCCAGCAGCGTAGGTAGCGGGAGAGGGTCCTACAATGAGCAGTTCTTC
cdr3_aa: CASSVGSGRGSYNEQFF
clone_size: .
cdr3_length: 17
d_call: TRBD2
j_call: TRBJ2-1
v_call: TRBV9

cdr3_nt: TGTGCCAGCAGCGCCACAGGGGGCGGTCAGCCCCAGCATTTT
cdr3_aa: CASSATGGGQPQHF
clone_size: .
cdr3_length: 14
d_call: TRBD1
j_call: TRBJ1-5
v_call: TRBV7-2

cdr3_nt: TGCGCCAGCAGCTCCGGAGGAGACGAGCAGTACTTC
cdr3_aa: CASSSGGDEQYF
clone_size: .
cdr3_length: 12
d_call: .
j_call: TRBJ2-7
v_call: TRBV5-1

cdr3_nt: TGTGCCAGCAGACAGGGGAAGGGACGCGAGCAGTACTTC
cdr3_aa: CASRQGKGREQYF
clone_size: .
cdr3_length: 13
d_call: TRBD1
j_call: TRBJ2-7
v_call: TRBV28

cdr3_nt: TGTGCCAGCAGTTACGACCATGGGGGGCAAAATCAGCCCCAGCATTTT
cdr3_aa: CASSYDHGGQNQPQHF
clone_size: .
cdr3_length: 16
d_call: .
j_call: TRBJ1-5
v_call: TRBV6-6

cdr3_nt: TGCGCCAGCAGCCGGTCCTACGAGCAGTACTTC
cdr3_aa: CASSRSYEQYF
clone_size: .
cdr3_length: 11
d_call: .
j_call: TRBJ2-7
v_call: TRBV5-1

cdr3_nt: TGTGCCAGCACCGTAAACAGGGGGCAGAACTATGGCTACACCTTC
cdr3_aa: CASTVNRGQNYGYTF
clone_size: .
cdr3_length: 15
d_call: TRBD1
j_call: TRBJ1-2
v_call: TRBV5-6

cdr3_nt: TGTGCCAGCAGCCCCAGTGGGACTAGCTACGAGCAGTACTTC
cdr3_aa: CASSPSGTSYEQYF
clone_size: .
cdr3_length: 14
d_call: TRBD2
j_call: TRBJ2-7
v_call: TRBV7-8

cdr3_nt: TGCGCCAGCAGTTCGTTTATACGTAGCGGGGGGATACAAGAGACCCAGTACTTC
cdr3_aa: CASSSFIRSGGIQETQYF
clone_size: .
cdr3_length: 18
d_call: TRBD2
j_call: TRBJ2-5
v_call: TRBV5-1

cdr3_nt: TGTGCCAGCAGTCCTAACGGACAGGGGGAGACTGAAGCTTTCTTT
cdr3_aa: CASSPNGQGETEAFF
clone_size: .
cdr3_length: 15
d_call: TRBD1
j_call: TRBJ1-1
v_call: TRBV28

cdr3_nt: TGTGCCAGCAGCCCCTCGACAGGTACAAATTCACCCCTCCACTTT
cdr3_aa: CASSPSTGTNSPLHF
clone_size: .
cdr3_length: 15
d_call: .
j_call: TRBJ1-6
v_call: TRBV4-2

cdr3_nt: TGTGCCAGCAGTTCAATTGAGGGGCTGGGACAAGAGACCCAGTACTTC
cdr3_aa: CASSSIEGLGQETQYF
clone_size: .
cdr3_length: 16
d_call: .
j_call: TRBJ2-5
v_call: TRBV27

cdr3_nt: TGTGCCAGCAGTGAAACGGGACTAGAGGGGACCCAGTACTTC
cdr3_aa: CASSETGLEGTQYF
clone_size: .
cdr3_length: 14
d_call: TRBD2
j_call: TRBJ2-5
v_call: TRBV6-4

cdr3_nt: TGTGCCTGGAGTGTATCGGGATATGAAAAACTGTTTTTT
cdr3_aa: CAWSVSGYEKLFF
clone_size: .
cdr3_length: 13
d_call: .
j_call: TRBJ1-4
v_call: TRBV30

cdr3_nt: TGTGCCAGCAGCCAAGAAGGCAGGCCTGGAAACACCATATATTTT
cdr3_aa: CASSQEGRPGNTIYF
clone_size: .
cdr3_length: 15
d_call: .
j_call: TRBJ1-3
v_call: TRBV4-2

cdr3_nt: TGTGCCAGCAGTGCATACCCGGGACTAGCGGGAGGGGGCACAGATACGCAGTATTTT
cdr3_aa: CASSAYPGLAGGGTDTQYF
clone_size: .
cdr3_length: 19
d_call: TRBD2
j_call: TRBJ2-3
v_call: TRBV6-1

cdr3_nt: TGCGCCAGCAGTGAGTCGGGTAGCGGGAGGCATCATACGCAGTATTTT
cdr3_aa: CASSESGSGRHHTQYF
clone_size: .
cdr3_length: 16
d_call: TRBD2
j_call: TRBJ2-3
v_call: TRBV10-2

cdr3_nt: TGTGCCAGCAGCGCGACCTGGGGTCAGCCCCAGCATTTT
cdr3_aa: CASSATWGQPQHF
clone_size: .
cdr3_length: 13
d_call: .
j_call: TRBJ1-5
v_call: TRBV6-1

cdr3_nt: TGTGCCAGCAGAAGAGGGGATAATTCACCCCTCCACTTT
cdr3_aa: CASRRGDNSPLHF
clone_size: few
cdr3_length: 13
d_call: .
j_call: TRBJ1-6
v_call: TRBV2

cdr3_nt: TGTGCCAGCAGCTGGAGCCGGGACTATCAAGAGACCCAGTACTTC
cdr3_aa: CASSWSRDYQETQYF
clone_size: .
cdr3_length: 15
d_call: TRBD2
j_call: TRBJ2-5
v_call: TRBV5-6

cdr3_nt: TGCGCCAGCAGCCAAGTCGGGAGCGGGCCGACTAATGAAAAACTGTTTTTT
cdr3_aa: CASSQVGSGPTNEKLFF
clone_size: .
cdr3_length: 17
d_call: .
j_call: TRBJ1-4
v_call: TRBV4-1